This TCR beta chain is from a study of siplizumab effects on memory and regulatory T cells. Trimming cost V 4 bases and J 8 bases, with 17 bases left between them. Per the germline V gene, CDR1 is SQVTM and CDR2 is ANQGSEA. The CDR3 loop spans 13 amino acids. Points from the study as a whole: Tregs proliferating in siplizumab cultures lacked confirmation of their suppressive function.

Every sample had some 99,000 of its TCR templates assayed. Libraries were prepared by immunoSEQ multiplex PCR; TCRdb keeps only in-frame clonotypes and omits some of them. The sample contains over 85,000 clones, around 90% of which appear only once. The sample holds one count of this clone. Its antigen remains unknown. The rearrangement joins TRBV29-1 to TRBJ1-2; a weak D match, TRBD1 (5 bases). This TCR was sampled from a human donor in good health. Sequencing was performed on CD4+ T cells sorted from blood. CDR3 in amino acids: CSVGGALGVGYTF. DNA for the CDR3: TGCAGCGTTGGTGGGGCCCTGGGGGTCGGCTACACCTTC. Looking up the rest from reference TRBV29-1 and TRBJ1-2 gives the full variable domain: SAVISQKPSRDICQRGTSLTIQCQVDSQVTMMFWYRQQPGQSLTLIATANQGSEATYESGFVIDKFPISRPNLTFSTLTVSNMSPEDSSIYLCSVGGALGVGYTFGSGTRLTVV.